These 10 T cell receptor beta chains were all obtained from the same sample, sequenced in a study of T cells in Graves' hyperthyroidism and ophthalmopathy (dated by TCRdb to about 2019). The library was prepared using multiplex PCR. Sequencing instrument: Illumina HiSeq 2000. The TCR beta CDR3 regions were amplified from RNA transcripts. The first round of RT-PCR for the TCR CDR3 was performed with the HTBI primer set and the Qiagen OneStep RT-PCR kit. Using fastp trimming at Q25 and MiXCR clonotype assembly, TCRdb reanalyzed the public sequencing data and kept in-frame beta chains. A single entry per CDR3 protein holds the most common genes and DNA from its merged rows. The sample table records 300,000 or so distinct CDR3 sequences; 20% to 25% of these occur just once. 50% to 65% of the sample is taken by the ten largest. Sequencing was performed on blood. The receptors stem from a woman aged 45-60 years with Graves' hyperthyroidism.

In this sample, this clonotype turned up many times. The chain links TRBV20-1 to TRBJ2-1, with 8 bases fitting TRBD1. V shed 6 bases, J shed 7 bases, and the junction held 8 bases outside the gene matches. Germline V gene lookup returns CDR1 DFQATT and CDR2 SNEGSKA (reference sequence). CDR3 length: 13 residues. The CDR3 region has the DNA TGCAGTGCCCCCGGACAGGGAAGAAATGAGCAGTTCTTC. It encodes CSAPGQGRNEQFF.

This clonotype was recorded many times. The V call is TRBV20-1, the J call TRBJ2-3; 10 nucleotides match TRBD1. Trimming took 3 bases from V and 6 from J; bases not matched to a gene: 9. The CDR3 sequence is 15 residues long. Germline CDR1 is DFQATT and CDR2 is SNEGSKA (reference sequence). This CDR3 reads CSASKRDRGHDTQYF. The CDR3 DNA is TGCAGTGCTAGCAAACGGGACAGGGGCCACGATACGCAGTATTTT.

This clonotype was detected only a few times. The genes are TRBV20-1 and TRBJ2-1, with D tentatively TRBD1 (6 bases). The germline gives CDR1 DFQATT, CDR2 SNEGSKA (reference sequence). The CDR3 has 15 residues. The germline V and J ends were trimmed by 8 bases and 0 bases, with 17 bases remaining between them. CDR3 nucleotide sequence: TGCAGTAGCATACAGGGAACCAGCTCCTACAATGAGCAGTTCTTC. Residues: CSSIQGTSSYNEQFF.

This clonotype showed up many times. The J gene is TRBJ2-5, the V gene TRBV4-1; D is unclear. Germline V gene data show CDR1 as MGHRA and CDR2 as YSYEKL. The CDR3 consists of 13 residues. The V and J ends lost 1 base and 5 bases respectively, with 8 bases between them. CDR3 sequence: CASSQGVLETQYF. The CDR3, as DNA: TGCGCCAGCAGCCAAGGGGTATTGGAGACCCAGTACTTC.

In its sample, this clonotype was seen many times. The genes are TRBV12-3 or TRBV12-4 and TRBJ2-1, with 9 bases lining up with TRBD1. With V trimmed by 5 bases and J by 8 bases, 10 bases remained unmatched. The CDR3 is 15 residues long. CDR3 amino acids: CASSPRQGVSHEQFF. CDR3 DNA: TGTGCCAGCAGTCCCCGACAGGGGGTAAGCCATGAGCAGTTCTTC.

The rearrangement uses TRBV3-1 and TRBJ2-7; D perhaps matches TRBD1 (6 bases). The CDR3 contains 14 residues. Per germline, CDR1 LGHDT and CDR2 YNNKEL (reference sequence). The V gene lost 3 bases and the J gene lost 4 bases, with 13 bases spanning the gap. The CDR3 here is CASSQNPDSYEQYF. CDR3 in DNA: TGTGCCAGCAGCCAGAACCCGGACAGTTACGAGCAGTACTTC.

The chain combines TRBV2 with TRBJ1-2; D is possibly TRBD1 (5 bases). With 7 bases removed from V and 0 bases from J, the gap between germline ends came to 15 bases. The CDR3 extends over 15 amino acids. Per germline, CDR1 SNHLY and CDR2 FYNNEI. CDR3 nucleotide sequence: TGTGCCAGCAAGAAACAGGCGGACCCTAACTATGGCTACACCTTC. It specifies CASKKQADPNYGYTF.

In this sample, this clonotype turned up many times. As DNA, the CDR3 is TGTGCCAGCAGCCTTAATAGCGGTTCCTACGAGCAGTACTTC. The encoded protein is CASSLNSGSYEQYF. The genes are TRBV11-2 and TRBJ2-7, with a weak D call TRBD2 (6 bases). CDR1 SGHAT and CDR2 FQNNGV come from the germline V gene. CDR3 size: 14 residues. The germline V and J ends were trimmed by 5 bases and 1 base, with 12 bases remaining between them.

V is TRBV7-9 and J is TRBJ1-2; D unresolved. The CDR3 is 13 residues long. With 5 bases removed from V and 8 bases from J, the gap between germline ends came to 15 bases. Germline values: CDR1 SEHNR, CDR2 FQNEAQ (reference sequence). This chain's CDR3 is CASSREARVGYTF. DNA of the CDR3: TGTGCCAGCAGCCGAGAGGCAAGAGTGGGCTACACCTTC.

On this clonotype itself: The junction departs from germline at one end; a sequencing error may be responsible. The chain couples TRBV11-1 to TRBJ1-2, with D tentatively TRBD1 (6 bases). The CDR3 contains 14 residues. Germline values: CDR1 SGHAT, CDR2 FQDESV (reference sequence). The CDR3: CVSSGKGQNYGYTF. The CDR3, as DNA: TGTGTCAGCAGCGGCAAAGGACAGAACTATGGCTACACCTTC.